The 5 T cell receptor beta chains below were found in one sample sequenced in a study of blood T cell repertoires in COVID-19. Assay used: immunoSEQ multiplex PCR; TCRdb lists only in-frame clones, some missing. The data hold 200,000 to 250,000 clones, with approximately 86% observed a single time. Sequencing was performed on peripheral blood. The receptor source for this set is a man aged 55 to 70 with acute or convalescent COVID-19.

The chain is built from TRBV5-1 and TRBJ2-1, with D perhaps matching TRBD2 (7 bases). Looked up from germline, CDR1 is SGHRS and CDR2 is YFSETQ. V dropped 5 bases and J dropped 5 bases, with 14 bases sitting between them. This CDR3 has 14 amino acids. The CDR3 loop reads CASRGGGLDNEQFF. The CDR3 coding sequence is TGCGCCAGCAGGGGCGGGGGCCTTGACAATGAGCAGTTCTTC. The whole variable domain, filled in from reference TRBV5-1 and TRBJ2-1, reads KAGVTQTPRYLIKTRGQQVTLSCSPISGHRSVSWYQQTPGQGLQFLFEYFSETQRNKGNFPGRFSGRQFSNSRSEMNVSTLELGDSALYLCASRGGGLDNEQFFGPGTRLTVL.

V and J are TRBV18 and TRBJ2-7; 7 bases match TRBD1. V shed 5 bases and J 3 bases; nucleotides not matched to a gene: 7. CDR3 length: 14 amino acids. Germline V gives CDR1 KGHSH, CDR2 LQKENI. Written as DNA, the CDR3 is TGTGCCAGCTCATCATCCGGGACAGTCTACGAGCAGTACTTC. Protein product: CASSSSGTVYEQYF.

V usage is TRBV5-4 and J usage is TRBJ2-5, with 7 bases aligning to TRBD2. Germline V CDR1 and CDR2: SGHNT, YYREEE (reference sequence). V lost 0 bases, J lost 4 bases, and 9 bases stayed unmatched. This CDR3 is built from 16 residues. The CDR3 sequence: CASSLVSGRGGETQYF. The CDR3 DNA sequence: TGTGCCAGCAGCTTGGTTTCAGGGAGGGGTGGAGAGACCCAGTACTTC.

The sample holds one count of this clone. The genes are TRBV27 and TRBJ1-2; possible D gene TRBD1, 6 bases. This CDR3 spans 14 amino acids. V lost 2 bases and J lost 13, with 20 bases in between. Looked up from germline, CDR1 is MNHEY and CDR2 is SMNVEV (reference sequence). The CDR3 region has the DNA TGTGCCAGCAGTTTAAGCGGTGGGGGCGGCCACTCCACCTTC. Its protein product is CASSLSGGGGHSTF.

The CDR3 DNA reads as TGTGCCAGCAGCCAAGAATCAGGGGCTATCCCTAGCACAGATACGCAGTATTTT. This gives the protein CASSQESGAIPSTDTQYF. The chain has TRBV3-1 (or the pseudogene TRBV3-2) and TRBJ2-3; tentative D call: TRBD1 (6 bases). CDR1 is LGHDT and CDR2 is YNNKEL in the germline V gene (reference sequence). The CDR3 is 18 amino acids. V lost 0 bases and J lost 0, with 16 bases in between.